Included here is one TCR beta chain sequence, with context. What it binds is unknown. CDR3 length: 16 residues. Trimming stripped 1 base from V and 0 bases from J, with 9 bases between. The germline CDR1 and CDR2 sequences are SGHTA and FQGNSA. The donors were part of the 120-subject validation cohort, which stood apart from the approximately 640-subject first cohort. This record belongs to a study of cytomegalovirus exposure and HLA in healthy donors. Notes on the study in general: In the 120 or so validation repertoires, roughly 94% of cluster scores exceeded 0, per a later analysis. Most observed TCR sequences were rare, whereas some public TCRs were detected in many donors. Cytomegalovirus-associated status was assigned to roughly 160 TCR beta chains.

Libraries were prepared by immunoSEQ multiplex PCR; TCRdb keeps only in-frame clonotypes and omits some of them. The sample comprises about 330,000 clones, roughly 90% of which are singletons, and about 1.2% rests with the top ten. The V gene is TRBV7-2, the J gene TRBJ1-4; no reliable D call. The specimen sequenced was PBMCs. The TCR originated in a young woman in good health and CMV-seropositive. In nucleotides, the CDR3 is TGTGCCAGCAGCTTAGAACCCCGTCCAACTAATGAAAAACTGTTTTTT. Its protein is CASSLEPRPTNEKLFF.